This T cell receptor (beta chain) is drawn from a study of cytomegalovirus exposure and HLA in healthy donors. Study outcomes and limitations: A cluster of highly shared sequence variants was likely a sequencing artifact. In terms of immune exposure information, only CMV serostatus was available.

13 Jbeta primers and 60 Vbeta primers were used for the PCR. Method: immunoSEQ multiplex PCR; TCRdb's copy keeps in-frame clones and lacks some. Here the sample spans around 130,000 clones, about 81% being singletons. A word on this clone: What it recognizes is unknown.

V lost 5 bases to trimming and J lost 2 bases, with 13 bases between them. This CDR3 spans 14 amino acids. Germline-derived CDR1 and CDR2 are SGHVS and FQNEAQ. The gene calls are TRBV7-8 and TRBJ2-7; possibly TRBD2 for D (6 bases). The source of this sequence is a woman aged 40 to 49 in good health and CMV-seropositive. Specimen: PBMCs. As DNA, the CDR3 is TGTGCCAGCAGCCCTAGGATAGCGGCCTACGAGCAGTACTTC. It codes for CASSPRIAAYEQYF.